The clone carrying this T cell receptor beta chain was counted only a few times. The record originates from a study of blood T cell repertoires in COVID-19. At the level of the study: Samples representing acute and convalescent COVID-19 were sourced from the United States, Italy and Spain. From T cells, B-cell-depleted T cells, or PBMCs came the material, which was cDNA or gDNA.

Germline CDR1 reads SEHNR; CDR2 reads FQNEAQ (reference sequence). J gave up 2 bases and V 5 bases, and 3 bases lay outside the gene matches. The CDR3 is made up of 14 amino acids. As originally analysed: For nucleated cells, counts were estimated from reference gene primer amplification. The table came from immunoSEQ multiplex PCR; TCRdb's copy has only in-frame clones and leaves some out. D and trimming come from the DNA, and the V and J calls and clone size come from that table. The table has about 170,000 clones, around 74% seen once. The V and J genes are TRBV7-9 and TRBJ1-1, with TRBD1 matching over 9 bases. This sequence was found in a woman of 80 years or more with acute or convalescent COVID-19. Material for sequencing was peripheral blood. CDR3 nucleotide sequence: TGTGCCAGCAGCACAGGGGGCCGAAACACTGAAGCTTTCTTT. It yields the protein CASSTGGRNTEAFF.